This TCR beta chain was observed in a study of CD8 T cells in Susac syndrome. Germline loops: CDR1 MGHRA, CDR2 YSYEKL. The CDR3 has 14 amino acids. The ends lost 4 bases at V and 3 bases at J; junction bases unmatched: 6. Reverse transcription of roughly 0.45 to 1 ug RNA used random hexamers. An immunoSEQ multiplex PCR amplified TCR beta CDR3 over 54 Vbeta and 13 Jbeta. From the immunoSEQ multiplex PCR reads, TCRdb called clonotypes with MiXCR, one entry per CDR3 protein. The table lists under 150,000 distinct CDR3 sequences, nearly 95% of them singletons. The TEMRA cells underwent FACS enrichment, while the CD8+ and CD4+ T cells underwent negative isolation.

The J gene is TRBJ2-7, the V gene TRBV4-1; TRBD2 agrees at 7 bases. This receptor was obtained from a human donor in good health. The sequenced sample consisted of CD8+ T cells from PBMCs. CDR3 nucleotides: TGCGCCAGCAGCCCGGGACTACCTGGCTACGAGCAGTACTTC. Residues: CASSPGLPGYEQYF.